This T cell receptor beta chain derives from a study of blood T cells in healthy people across ages. Overall study results and limits: Unknown CMV status may confound age-related changes in expanded clones. Naive CD4+ cells and diversity were both higher in long-lived donors than in aged donors.

J was trimmed by 9 bases and V by 0 bases; bases with no gene match: 5. Germline lookup yields CDR1 LGHDT and CDR2 YNNKEL (reference sequence). The CDR3 runs to 15 residues. Using a J-beta primer mix together with a sample-barcoded 5' primer, a second PCR was run for roughly 6 to 12 cycles. Every cDNA molecule bore a tag from a template-switch adaptor containing 12 random nucleotides. TCRdb recomputed calls from the 5' RACE reads with MiXCR, one row per CDR3 protein. This repertoire shows 550,000 to 800,000 distinct CDR3 sequences, about 21% found once; its top ten account for 3% to 4.5%. As regards this clonotype: Antigen unknown.

This TCR was sampled from a man in his 70s in good health. The rearrangement joins TRBV3-1 to TRBJ1-6; 7 positions agree with TRBD1. Sequenced material: blood. The CDR3 region is CASSQESRGSSPLHF. CDR3 in DNA: TGTGCCAGCAGCCAAGAAAGCAGGGGGAGTTCACCCCTCCACTTT.